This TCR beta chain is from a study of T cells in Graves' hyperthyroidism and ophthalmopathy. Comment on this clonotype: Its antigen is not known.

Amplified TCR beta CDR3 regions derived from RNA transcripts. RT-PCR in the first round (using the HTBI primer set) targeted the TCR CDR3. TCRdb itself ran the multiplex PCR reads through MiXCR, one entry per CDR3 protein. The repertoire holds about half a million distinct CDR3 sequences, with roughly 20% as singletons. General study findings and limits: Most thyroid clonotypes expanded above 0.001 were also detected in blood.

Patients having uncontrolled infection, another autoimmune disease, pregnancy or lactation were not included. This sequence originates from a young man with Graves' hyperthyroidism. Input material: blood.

CDR3 sequence: CASSRQGIIGTEAFF. CDR3 in DNA: TGTGCCAGTAGCCGTCAGGGGATTATTGGTACTGAAGCTTTCTTT. The chain uses TRBV19 and TRBJ1-1; possibly TRBD1 for D (6 bases). The CDR3 sequence is 15 residues long. Germline lookup yields CDR1 LNHDA and CDR2 SQIVND (reference sequence). V lost 6 bases and J lost 5, with 19 bases in between.